This TCR beta chain was observed in a study of prognosis after radiotherapy for stage I lung cancer. Study summary: Newly diagnosed primary stage I lung tumors occurred in around 13 patients, and oligometastatic NSCLC after surgical resection of the primary tumor occurred in five. Study-wide results and caveats: Shannon entropy (measured after stereotactic body radiation therapy) was lower in patients who went on to develop distant metastases.

The genomic DNA TCR beta CDR3 region underwent two rounds of multiplex PCR. Individual primers that were specific to each TRBV and TRBJ gene served in first-round PCR. A single record per CDR3 protein comes from TCRdb applying MiXCR to the multiplex PCR reads. In the table there are around 14,000 distinct CDR3 sequences, 25% to 30% of which are singletons. As to this clonotype: Its cognate antigen is unknown.

The CDR3 is made up of 15 amino acids. Germline-derived CDR1 and CDR2 are ENHRY and SYGVKD. The material was PBMCs, obtained before or after stereotactic body radiation therapy (not recorded which). The chain combines TRBV10-3 with TRBJ1-2; D is uncertain. The origin of this receptor is a donor at least 50 years old with non-small cell lung cancer. The CDR3 coding sequence is TGTGCAAACAGTGCTGAGGGTTTTGCTAACTATGGCTACACCTTC. This encodes CANSAEGFANYGYTF.